These 24 T cell receptor beta chains share one sample of origin, sequenced in a study of radiotherapy plus CTLA-4 blockade in lung cancer. Assay: immunoSEQ multiplex PCR; the TCRdb copy retains only in-frame clones and omits some. This table has tens of thousands of clones, less than 75% appearing once. The source material was peripheral blood, sampled from a patient treated with radiotherapy plus ipilimumab. The source is a human donor with non-small cell lung cancer whose response to radiotherapy plus ipilimumab could not be evaluated.

The chain uses TRBV6-5 and TRBJ2-7; TRBD2 matches 7 bases. The CDR3 runs 14 residues. Looked up from germline, CDR1 is MNHEY and CDR2 is SVGAGI. The trim removed 3 bases at V and 0 bases at J, leaving 2 bases unmatched. This CDR3 is CASSYGGGSYEQYF. The CDR3, as DNA: TGTGCCAGCAGTTATGGGGGGGGCTCCTACGAGCAGTACTTC.

As regards this clone: Additional DNA sequences in this sample encode the identical CDR3. The genes are TRBV27 and TRBJ2-5, with 15 bases identical to TRBD2. The J segment lost 5 bases and the V segment lost 5 bases, leaving 3 bases of the junction unmatched. Looked up from germline, CDR1 is MNHEY and CDR2 is SMNVEV (reference sequence). The CDR3 loop spans 15 amino acids. CDR3 DNA sequence: TGTGCCAGCAGTCCGGGACTAGCGGGAGGCGAGACCCAGTACTTC. It specifies CASSPGLAGGETQYF.

This chain links TRBV6-6 with TRBJ2-4; 9 nucleotides line up with TRBD1. Losses at the gene ends were 6 bases for V and 6 bases for J; bases not matched to a gene: 3. Germline CDR1 MNHNY, CDR2 SVGAGI (reference sequence). This CDR3 region has 13 residues. CDR3 protein: CASRGQGRNIQYF. The CDR3 DNA is TGTGCCAGCAGAGGACAGGGGAGAAACATTCAGTACTTC.

V gene TRBV5-4 combines with J gene TRBJ2-5; TRBD1 matches at 8 bases. Matching the DNA end better, TRBJ2-7 makes the J call doubtful. Germline CDR1 SGHNT, CDR2 YYREEE (reference sequence). This CDR3 has 14 residues. The CDR3 DNA reads as TGTGCCAGCAGCTTGGGACAGGGGTCCTACGAGCAGTACTTC. Translated: CASSLGQGSYEQYF.

The rearrangement links TRBV27 to TRBJ2-3, with TRBD2 matching 13 bases. With 0 bases clipped from V and 1 base from J, the junction kept 1 base outside the gene matches. Germline CDR1 and CDR2: MNHEY and SMNVEV (reference sequence). The CDR3 totals 17 residues. In DNA, the CDR3 is TGTGCCAGCAGTTTATCGGGGACTAGCGGGGGCACAGATACGCAGTATTTT. Encoded protein: CASSLSGTSGGTDTQYF.

The J gene is TRBJ1-2, the V gene TRBV7-2; D perhaps matches TRBD1 (6 bases). Germline CDR1 and CDR2: SGHTA and FQGNSA. The CDR3 has 13 residues. The V end was cut by 3 bases, the J end by 9 bases, with 14 bases between. The CDR3 bases are TGTGCCAGCAGCTTCACAGGGACGGGGAGCTACACCTTC. This codes for CASSFTGTGSYTF.

This clone has only a few counts. The chain couples TRBV30 to TRBJ1-4, with 8 bases identical to TRBD1. The germline V gene encodes CDR1 GTSNPN and CDR2 SVGIG (reference sequence). V dropped 3 bases and J dropped 8; count of bases not matched to a gene: 8. The CDR3 length is 14 residues. CDR3 bases: TGTGCCTGGAGACCGACAGGGGAGCGGGAAAAACTGTTTTTT. This gives the protein CAWRPTGEREKLFF.

The CDR3 loop is CASSQVGSGKNEQFF. Written as DNA, the CDR3 is TGCGCCAGCAGCCAAGTTGGAAGCGGGAAAAACGAGCAGTTCTTC. The chain couples TRBV4-1 to TRBJ2-1, with 7 bases that match TRBD2. The germline gives CDR1 MGHRA, CDR2 YSYEKL. Trimming removed 1 base from V and 10 bases from J; junction bases left unmatched: 10. The CDR3 is 15 amino acids.

As to this clone: Sequence at one end of the junction differs from germline and may be a read error. This chain connects TRBV20-1 to TRBJ2-5; D unresolved. CDR1 and CDR2 (germline): DFQATT, SNEGSKA (reference sequence). The CDR3 covers 9 residues. The DNA of the CDR3 is TGCAGTGCTAGAGTGAACAATAACTTC. Translation: CSARVNNNF.

A word on this clone: One end of the junction fails to match germline, which may point to a read error. This CDR3 is also generated by other DNA sequences in the sample. The chain combines TRBV7-9 with TRBJ2-4, with a weak D call TRBD2 (5 bases). Germline values: CDR1 SEHNR, CDR2 FQNEAQ (reference sequence). The CDR3 spans 15 residues. Written as DNA, the CDR3 is TGTGCCAGCAGCGGAGCGGCAGGAACCAAAAATATTCAGTACTTC. Its protein is CASSGAAGTKNIQYF.

The V gene is TRBV11-2, the J gene TRBJ2-6; the D is unclear. CDR1 is SGHAT, CDR2 FQNNGV, per germline. The CDR3 extends over 19 amino acids. Trimming took off 8 bases at V and 1 base at J, with 24 bases between the two ends. The CDR3 here is CASRSIDGLFFSGANVLTF. DNA of the CDR3: TGTGCCAGCCGCAGCATTGACGGGTTGTTTTTTTCTGGGGCCAACGTCCTGACTTTC.

This chain links TRBV7-2 with TRBJ2-7; TRBD2 matches 12 bases. This CDR3 comprises 17 residues. The ends lost 0 bases at V and 1 base at J; junction bases unmatched: 4. The germline gives CDR1 SGHTA, CDR2 FQGNSA. The CDR3 region has the DNA TGTGCCAGCAGCTTAGCGGGGACTAGCGGGTTATCCTACGAGCAGTACTTC. Translating gives CASSLAGTSGLSYEQYF.

The rearrangement uses TRBV7-8 and TRBJ2-2; D gene uncertain. Germline CDR1 SGHVS, CDR2 FQNEAQ. CDR3 length: 17 residues. V was clipped by 5 bases and J by 0 bases, with 16 bases between them. As DNA, the CDR3 is TGTGCCAGCAGCACACTTTGGGCCTGGACGAACACCGGGGAGCTGTTTTTT. This translates into CASSTLWAWTNTGELFF.

This sequence joins TRBV7-9 and TRBJ2-1, with TRBD2 matching 10 bases. The CDR3 is 15 residues long. Germline trimming cut 5 bases from V and 9 bases from J; bases unmatched to any gene: 10. The V gene's germline CDR1 is SEHNR and CDR2 FQNEAQ (reference sequence). CDR3 protein: CASSQDLAGVGEQFF. The CDR3, as DNA: TGTGCCAGCAGCCAAGACCTAGCGGGAGTTGGTGAGCAGTTCTTC.

J is TRBJ2-4 and V is TRBV4-1; maybe TRBD2 (5 bases). The CDR3 loop spans 17 amino acids. The V end was cut by 3 bases, the J end by 0 bases, with 15 bases between. Looked up from germline, CDR1 is MGHRA and CDR2 is YSYEKL. This chain's CDR3 is CASSHMSGGLAKNIQYF. The CDR3 nucleotides read TGCGCCAGCAGCCATATGAGCGGTGGACTAGCCAAAAACATTCAGTACTTC.

This clone has more than one count but fewer than ten. This sequence joins TRBV30 and TRBJ2-7; a possible D gene is TRBD2 (5 bases). Germline values: CDR1 GTSNPN, CDR2 SVGIG (reference sequence). CDR3 length: 14 amino acids. V lost 0 bases to trimming and J lost 1 base, with 10 bases between them. Here the CDR3 reads CAWSVGSGSYEQYF. The CDR3 nucleotides read TGTGCCTGGAGTGTTGGGAGCGGTTCCTACGAGCAGTACTTC.

In this sample, this clone turned up a few times. V and J are TRBV10-3 and TRBJ1-4; D is undetermined. V was trimmed by 0 bases and J by 1 base, leaving 6 bases between them. CDR3 length: 15 amino acids. Per germline, CDR1 ENHRY and CDR2 SYGVKD. The CDR3: CAISESAGTNEKLFF. The CDR3 DNA reads as TGTGCCATCAGTGAGTCGGCAGGAACTAATGAAAAACTGTTTTTT.

This clone appeared a few times. The genes are TRBV7-8 and TRBJ1-5, with 9 bases lining up with TRBD1. V was pared by 2 bases and J by 6 bases, with 5 bases of the junction left unmatched. The length of the CDR3 is 15 residues. Germline values: CDR1 SGHVS, CDR2 FQNEAQ. CDR3 nucleotide sequence: TGTGCCAGCAGCTTAACCGGGACAGGGATTCAGCCCCAGCATTTT. Amino acid sequence: CASSLTGTGIQPQHF.

In regard to this clone: The sample contains more than one DNA sequence encoding this CDR3. The chain has TRBV20-1 and TRBJ1-2; D remains ambiguous. V gave up 5 bases and J gave up 1 base, with 5 bases separating them. The CDR3 runs to 11 residues. CDR1 DFQATT and CDR2 SNEGSKA come from the germline V gene (reference sequence). The CDR3 DNA is TGCAGTGCTTCTAATAACTATGGCTACACCTTC. Encoded protein: CSASNNYGYTF.

The chain combines TRBV7-9 with TRBJ1-1; tentatively, D is TRBD1 (5 bases). Trimming left V 5 bases short and J 7 bases short, with 11 bases between. Germline V lookup: CDR1 SEHNR, CDR2 FQNEAQ (reference sequence). This CDR3 has 12 residues. CDR3 in amino acids: CASSPTGLEAFF. The CDR3 coding sequence is TGTGCCAGCAGCCCCACGGGACTTGAAGCTTTCTTT.

The chain uses TRBV6-5 and TRBJ2-1; tentatively, D is TRBD2 (5 bases). The germline V gene has CDR1 MNHEY and CDR2 SVGAGI. CDR3 length: 14 amino acids. Between the trimmed V and J ends, which lost 4 bases and 4 bases, there was a span of 11 bases. In DNA form, the CDR3 reads TGTGCCAGCAGTTTGTCCAGCGGTTACAATGAGCAGTTCTTC. Its translation is CASSLSSGYNEQFF.

There are a few counts of this clone. The chain combines TRBV7-4 with TRBJ2-7; 13 bases fit TRBD2. The V and J ends lost 4 bases and 3 bases, in that order; junction bases with no gene match: 6. CDR3 size: 16 residues. Germline CDR1 reads SGHVT; CDR2 reads SQSDAQ. CDR3 amino acids: CASSSTSGGAHYEQYF. CDR3 bases: TGTGCCAGCAGCTCCACTAGCGGGGGGGCCCACTACGAGCAGTACTTC.

The chain carries TRBV5-4 and TRBJ2-5, with D unresolved. The germline gives CDR1 SGHNT, CDR2 YYREEE (reference sequence). CDR3 length: 13 amino acids. Trimming took off 1 base at V and 5 bases at J, with 9 bases between the two ends. The CDR3 nucleotides read TGTGCCAGCAGCTTGCTACCGCGGGAGACCCAGTACTTC. As protein: CASSLLPRETQYF.

The J gene is TRBJ1-3, the V gene TRBV11-2, with D maybe TRBD1 (6 bases). Per germline, CDR1 SGHAT and CDR2 FQNNGV. V was clipped by 2 bases and J by 0 bases, with 14 bases between them. This CDR3 contains 17 residues. In nucleotides, the CDR3 is TGTGCCAGCAGCTTATTGGCAGGGGCGAGCTCTGGAAACACCATATATTTT. Residues: CASSLLAGASSGNTIYF.